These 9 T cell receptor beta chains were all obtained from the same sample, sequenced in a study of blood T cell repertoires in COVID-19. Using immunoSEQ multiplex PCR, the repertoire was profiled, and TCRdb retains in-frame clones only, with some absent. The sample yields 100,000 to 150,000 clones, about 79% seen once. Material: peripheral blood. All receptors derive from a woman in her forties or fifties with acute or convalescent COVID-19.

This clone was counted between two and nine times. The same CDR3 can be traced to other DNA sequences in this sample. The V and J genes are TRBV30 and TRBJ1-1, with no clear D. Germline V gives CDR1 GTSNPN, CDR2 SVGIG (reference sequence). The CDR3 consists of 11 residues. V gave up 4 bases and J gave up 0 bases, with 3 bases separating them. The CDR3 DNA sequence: TGTGCCTGGACATTGAACACTGAAGCTTTCTTT. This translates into CAWTLNTEAFF.

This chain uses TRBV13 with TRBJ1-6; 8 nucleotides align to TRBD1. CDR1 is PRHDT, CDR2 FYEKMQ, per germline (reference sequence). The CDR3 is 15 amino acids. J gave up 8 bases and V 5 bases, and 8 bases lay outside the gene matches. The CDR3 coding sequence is TGTGCCAGCAGCAAAGGACAGGGACAGGATTCACCCCTCCACTTT. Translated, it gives CASSKGQGQDSPLHF.

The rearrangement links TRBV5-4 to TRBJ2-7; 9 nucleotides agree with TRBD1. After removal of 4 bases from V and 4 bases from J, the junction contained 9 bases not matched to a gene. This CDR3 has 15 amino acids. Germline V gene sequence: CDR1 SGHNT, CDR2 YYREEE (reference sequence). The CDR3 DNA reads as TGTGCCAGCAGCAGGGGACAGGGACTGGATTACGAGCAGTACTTC. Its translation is CASSRGQGLDYEQYF.

CDR3 in amino acids: CASAPGQIRNTIYF. The DNA for the CDR3 is TGTGCCAGCGCCCCGGGACAGATCCGAAACACCATATATTTT. This chain joins TRBV6-5 and TRBJ1-3; 7 bases are a match to TRBD1. V was clipped by 8 bases and J by 5 bases; unmatched bases: 9. This CDR3 is 14 amino acids long. CDR1 and CDR2 (germline): MNHEY, SVGAGI.

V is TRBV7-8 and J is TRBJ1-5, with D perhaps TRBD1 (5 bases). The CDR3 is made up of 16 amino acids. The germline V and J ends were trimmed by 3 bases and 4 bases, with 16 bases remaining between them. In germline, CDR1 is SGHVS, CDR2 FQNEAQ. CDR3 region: CASSLVAQGLNQPQHF. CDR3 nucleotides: TGTGCCAGCAGCTTGGTCGCCCAGGGCCTAAATCAGCCCCAGCATTTT.

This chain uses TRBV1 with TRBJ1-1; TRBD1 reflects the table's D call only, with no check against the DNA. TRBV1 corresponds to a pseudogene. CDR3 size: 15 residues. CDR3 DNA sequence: TGCACCAGCAGCCGAGACAGGGTGTTTGGCACTGAAGCTTTCTTT. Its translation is CTSSRDRVFGTEAFF.

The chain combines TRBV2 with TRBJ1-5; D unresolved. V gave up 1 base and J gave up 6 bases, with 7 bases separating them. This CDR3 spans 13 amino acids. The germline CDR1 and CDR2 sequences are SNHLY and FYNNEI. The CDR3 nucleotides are TGTGCCAGCAGTGAAGTATCCGTTCAGCCCCAGCATTTT. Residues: CASSEVSVQPQHF.

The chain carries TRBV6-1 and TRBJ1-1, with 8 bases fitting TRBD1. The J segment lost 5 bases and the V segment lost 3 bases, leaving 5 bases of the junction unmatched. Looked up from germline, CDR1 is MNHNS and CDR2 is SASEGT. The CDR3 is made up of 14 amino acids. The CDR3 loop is CASSEDRVKTEAFF. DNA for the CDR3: TGTGCCAGCAGTGAGGACAGGGTAAAAACTGAAGCTTTCTTT.

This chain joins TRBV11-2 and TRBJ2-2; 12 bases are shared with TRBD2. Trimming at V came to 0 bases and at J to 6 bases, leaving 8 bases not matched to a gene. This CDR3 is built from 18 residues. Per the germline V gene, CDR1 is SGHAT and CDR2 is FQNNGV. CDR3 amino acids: CASSLDGLAGGLSGELFF. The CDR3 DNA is TGTGCCAGCAGCTTAGATGGCCTAGCGGGGGGGCTGTCCGGGGAGCTGTTTTTT.